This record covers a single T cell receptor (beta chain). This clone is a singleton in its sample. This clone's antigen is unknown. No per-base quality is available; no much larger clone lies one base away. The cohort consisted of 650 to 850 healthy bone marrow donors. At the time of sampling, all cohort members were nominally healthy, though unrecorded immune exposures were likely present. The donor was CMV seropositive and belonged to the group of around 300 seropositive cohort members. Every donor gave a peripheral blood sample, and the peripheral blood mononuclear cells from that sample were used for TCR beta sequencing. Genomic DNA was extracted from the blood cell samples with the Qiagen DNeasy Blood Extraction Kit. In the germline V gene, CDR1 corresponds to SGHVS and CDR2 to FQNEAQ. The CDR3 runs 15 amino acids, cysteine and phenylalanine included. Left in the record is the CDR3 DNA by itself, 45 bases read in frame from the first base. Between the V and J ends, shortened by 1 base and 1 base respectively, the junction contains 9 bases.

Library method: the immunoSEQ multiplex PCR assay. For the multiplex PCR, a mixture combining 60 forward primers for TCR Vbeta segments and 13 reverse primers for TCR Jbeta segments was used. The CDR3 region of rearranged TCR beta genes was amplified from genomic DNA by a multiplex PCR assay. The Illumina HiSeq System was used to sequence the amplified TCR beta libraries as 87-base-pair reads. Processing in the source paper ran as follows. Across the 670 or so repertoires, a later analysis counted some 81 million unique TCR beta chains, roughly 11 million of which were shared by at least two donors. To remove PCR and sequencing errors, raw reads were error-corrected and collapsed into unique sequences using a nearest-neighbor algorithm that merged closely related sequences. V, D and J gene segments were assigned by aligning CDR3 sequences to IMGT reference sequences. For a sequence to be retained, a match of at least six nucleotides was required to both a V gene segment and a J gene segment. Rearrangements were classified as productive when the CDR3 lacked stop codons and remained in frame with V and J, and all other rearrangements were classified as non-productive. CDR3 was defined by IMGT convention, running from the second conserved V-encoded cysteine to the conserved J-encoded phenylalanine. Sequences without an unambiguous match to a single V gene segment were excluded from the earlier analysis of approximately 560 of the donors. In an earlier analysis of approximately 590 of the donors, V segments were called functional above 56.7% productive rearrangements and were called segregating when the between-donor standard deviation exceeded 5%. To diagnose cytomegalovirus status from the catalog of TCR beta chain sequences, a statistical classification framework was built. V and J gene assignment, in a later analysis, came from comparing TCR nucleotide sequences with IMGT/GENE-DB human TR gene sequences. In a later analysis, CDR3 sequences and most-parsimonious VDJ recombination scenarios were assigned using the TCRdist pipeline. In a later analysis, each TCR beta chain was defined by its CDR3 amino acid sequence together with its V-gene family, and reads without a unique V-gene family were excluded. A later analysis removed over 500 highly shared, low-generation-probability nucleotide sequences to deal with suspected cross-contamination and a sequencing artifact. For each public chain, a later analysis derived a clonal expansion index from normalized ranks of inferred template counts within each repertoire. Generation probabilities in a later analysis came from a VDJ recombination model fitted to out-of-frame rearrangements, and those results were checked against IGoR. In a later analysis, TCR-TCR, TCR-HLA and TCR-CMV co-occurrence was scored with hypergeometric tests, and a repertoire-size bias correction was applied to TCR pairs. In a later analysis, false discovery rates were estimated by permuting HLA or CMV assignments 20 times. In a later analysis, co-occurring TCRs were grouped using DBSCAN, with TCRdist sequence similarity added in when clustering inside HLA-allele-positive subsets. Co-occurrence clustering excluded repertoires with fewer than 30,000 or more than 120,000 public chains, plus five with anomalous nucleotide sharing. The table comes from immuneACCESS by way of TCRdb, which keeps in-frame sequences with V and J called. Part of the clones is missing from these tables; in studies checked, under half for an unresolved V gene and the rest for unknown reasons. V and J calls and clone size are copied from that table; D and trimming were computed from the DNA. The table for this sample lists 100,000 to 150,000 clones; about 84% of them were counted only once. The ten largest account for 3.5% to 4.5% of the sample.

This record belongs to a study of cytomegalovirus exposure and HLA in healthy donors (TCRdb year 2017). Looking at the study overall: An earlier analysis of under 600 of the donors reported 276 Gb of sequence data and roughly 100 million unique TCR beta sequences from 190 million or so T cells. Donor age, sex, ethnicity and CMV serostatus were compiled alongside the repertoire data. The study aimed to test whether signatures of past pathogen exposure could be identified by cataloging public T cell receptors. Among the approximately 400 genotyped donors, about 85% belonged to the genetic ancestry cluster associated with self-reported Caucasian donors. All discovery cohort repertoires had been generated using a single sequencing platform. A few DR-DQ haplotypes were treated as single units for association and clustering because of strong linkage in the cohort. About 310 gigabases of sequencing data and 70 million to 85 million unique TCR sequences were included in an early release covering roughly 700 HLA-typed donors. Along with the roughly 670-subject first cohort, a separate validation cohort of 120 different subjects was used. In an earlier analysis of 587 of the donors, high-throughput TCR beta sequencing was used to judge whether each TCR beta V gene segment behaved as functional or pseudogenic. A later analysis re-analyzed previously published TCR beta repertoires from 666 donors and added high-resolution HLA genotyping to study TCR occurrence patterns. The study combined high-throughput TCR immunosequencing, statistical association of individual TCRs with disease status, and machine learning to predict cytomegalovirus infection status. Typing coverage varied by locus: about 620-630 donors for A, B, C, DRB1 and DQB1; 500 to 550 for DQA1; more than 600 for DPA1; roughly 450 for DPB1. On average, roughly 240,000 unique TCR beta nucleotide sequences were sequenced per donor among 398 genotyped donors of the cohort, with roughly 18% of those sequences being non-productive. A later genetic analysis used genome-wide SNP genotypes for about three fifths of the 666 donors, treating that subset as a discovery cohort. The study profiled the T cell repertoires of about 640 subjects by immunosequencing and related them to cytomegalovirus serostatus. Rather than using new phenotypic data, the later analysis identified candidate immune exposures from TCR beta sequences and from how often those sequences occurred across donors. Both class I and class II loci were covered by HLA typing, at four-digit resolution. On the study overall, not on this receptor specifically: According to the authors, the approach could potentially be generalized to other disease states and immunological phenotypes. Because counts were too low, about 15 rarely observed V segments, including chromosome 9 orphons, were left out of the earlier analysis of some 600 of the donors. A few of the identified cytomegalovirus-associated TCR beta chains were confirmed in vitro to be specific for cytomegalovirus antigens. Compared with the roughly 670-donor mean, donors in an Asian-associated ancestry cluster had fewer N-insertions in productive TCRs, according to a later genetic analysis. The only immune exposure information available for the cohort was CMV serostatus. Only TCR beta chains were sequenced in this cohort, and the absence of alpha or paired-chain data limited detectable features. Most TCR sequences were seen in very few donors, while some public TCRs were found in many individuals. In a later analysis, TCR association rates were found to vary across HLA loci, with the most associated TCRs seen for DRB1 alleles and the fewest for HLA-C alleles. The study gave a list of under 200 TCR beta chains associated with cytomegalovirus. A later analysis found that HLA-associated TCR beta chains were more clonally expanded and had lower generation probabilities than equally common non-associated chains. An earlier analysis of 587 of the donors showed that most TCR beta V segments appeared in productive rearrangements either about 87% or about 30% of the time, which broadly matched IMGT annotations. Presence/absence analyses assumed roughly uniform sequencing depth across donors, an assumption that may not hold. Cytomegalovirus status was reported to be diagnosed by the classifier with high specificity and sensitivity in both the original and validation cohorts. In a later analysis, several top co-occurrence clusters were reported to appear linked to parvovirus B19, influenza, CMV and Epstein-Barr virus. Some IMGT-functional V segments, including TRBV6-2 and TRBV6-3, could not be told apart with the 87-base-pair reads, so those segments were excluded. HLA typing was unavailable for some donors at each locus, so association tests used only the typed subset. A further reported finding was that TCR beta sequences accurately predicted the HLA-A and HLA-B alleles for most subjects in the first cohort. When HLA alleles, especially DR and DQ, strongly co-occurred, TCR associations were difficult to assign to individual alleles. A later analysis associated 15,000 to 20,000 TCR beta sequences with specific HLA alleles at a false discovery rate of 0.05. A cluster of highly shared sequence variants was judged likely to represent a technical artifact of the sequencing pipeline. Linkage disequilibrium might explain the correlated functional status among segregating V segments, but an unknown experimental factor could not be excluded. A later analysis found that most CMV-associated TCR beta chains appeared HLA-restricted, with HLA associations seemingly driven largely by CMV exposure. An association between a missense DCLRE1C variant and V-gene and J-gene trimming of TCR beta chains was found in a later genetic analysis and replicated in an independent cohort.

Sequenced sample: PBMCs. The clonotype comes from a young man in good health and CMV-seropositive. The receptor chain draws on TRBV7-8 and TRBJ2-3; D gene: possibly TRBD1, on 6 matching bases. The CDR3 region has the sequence CASSLGGGGTDTQYF. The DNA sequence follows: TGTGCCAGCAGCTTAGGAGGGGGAGGCACAGATACGCAGTATTTT.